This T cell receptor (beta chain) was sequenced for a study of blood T cell repertoires in COVID-19. Sequencing was performed with immunoSEQ multiplex PCR; in TCRdb, only in-frame clones are kept and a portion is missing. This table holds approximately 71,000 clones, 88% found once. The germline V and J ends were trimmed by 7 bases and 10 bases, with 15 bases remaining between them. The CDR3 has 13 residues. Germline values: CDR1 SGHNT, CDR2 YYREEE (reference sequence). The sequencing input was peripheral blood. This clonotype was sampled from a human donor in a cohort sampled during active COVID-19. The chain uses TRBV5-4 and TRBJ1-6; D unresolved. The CDR3 protein is CASGLAGGSPLHF. CDR3 in DNA: TGTGCCAGCGGCCTAGCCGGTGGCTCACCCCTCCACTTT.